The T cell receptor (beta chain) under discussion was sequenced for a study of high-grade serous ovarian cancer treatment subgroups. Tumor tissue was taken before any definitive surgery or chemotherapy was given. The CDR3 consists of 16 residues. Germline V gene lookup returns CDR1 LNHNV and CDR2 YYDKDF (reference sequence). The germline V and J ends were trimmed by 5 bases and 13 bases, with 24 bases remaining between them. Details on this clone: The antigen is not known.

Study-level points and caveats: TCR relatedness rose with neoantigen level and trended with mutation load. Bulk tumor TCR sequencing gave no spatial information.

Using immunoSEQ multiplex PCR, the repertoire was profiled, and TCRdb retains in-frame clones only, with some absent. The profile shows about 12,000 clones, approximately 88% of them singletons. The sequence came from a human donor with high-grade serous ovarian cancer. The chain employs TRBV15 and TRBJ1-6, with a tentative D call TRBD1 (6 bases). The sequencing sample was made of tumor tissue. In DNA form, the CDR3 reads TGTGCCACCAGCTTACCAGCCACAGGGATAATTAAGCCCCTCCACTTT. Residues: CATSLPATGIIKPLHF.